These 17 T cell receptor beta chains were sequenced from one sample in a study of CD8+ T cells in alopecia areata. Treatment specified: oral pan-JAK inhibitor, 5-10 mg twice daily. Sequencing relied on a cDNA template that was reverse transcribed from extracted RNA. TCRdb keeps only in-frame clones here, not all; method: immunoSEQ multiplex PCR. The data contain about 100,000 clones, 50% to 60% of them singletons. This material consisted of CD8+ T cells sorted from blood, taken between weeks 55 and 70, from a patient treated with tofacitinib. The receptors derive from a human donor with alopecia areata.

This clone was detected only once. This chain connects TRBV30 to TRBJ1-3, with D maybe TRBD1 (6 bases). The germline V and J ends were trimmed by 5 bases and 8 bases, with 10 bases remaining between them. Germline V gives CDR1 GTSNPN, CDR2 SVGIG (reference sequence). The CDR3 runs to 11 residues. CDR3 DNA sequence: TGTGCCTGGGAGGAGGGGGACACCATATATTTT. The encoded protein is CAWEEGDTIYF.

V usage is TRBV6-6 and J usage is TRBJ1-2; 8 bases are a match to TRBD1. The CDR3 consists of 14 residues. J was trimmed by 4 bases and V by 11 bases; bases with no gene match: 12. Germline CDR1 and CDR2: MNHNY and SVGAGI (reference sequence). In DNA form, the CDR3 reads TGTGCCGGACAGACAGGGGAGTGGAGCTATGGCTACACCTTC. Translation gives CAGQTGEWSYGYTF.

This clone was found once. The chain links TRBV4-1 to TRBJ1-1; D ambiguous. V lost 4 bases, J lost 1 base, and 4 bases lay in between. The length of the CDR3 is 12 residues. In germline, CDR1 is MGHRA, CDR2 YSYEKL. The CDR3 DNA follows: TGCGCCAGCAGCCCAGGGAACACTGAAGCTTTCTTT. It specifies CASSPGNTEAFF.

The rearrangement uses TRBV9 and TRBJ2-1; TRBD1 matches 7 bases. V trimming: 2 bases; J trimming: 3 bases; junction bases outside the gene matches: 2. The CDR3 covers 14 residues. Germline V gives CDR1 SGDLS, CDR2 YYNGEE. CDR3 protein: CASSVGQVYNEQFF. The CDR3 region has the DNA TGTGCCAGCAGCGTCGGACAGGTCTACAATGAGCAGTTCTTC. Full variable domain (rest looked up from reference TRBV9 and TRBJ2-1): DSGVTQTPKHLITATGQRVTLRCSPRSGDLSVYWYQQSLDQGLQFLIQYYNGEERAKGNILERFSAQQFPDLHSELNLSSLELGDSALYFCASSVGQVYNEQFFGPGTRLTVL.

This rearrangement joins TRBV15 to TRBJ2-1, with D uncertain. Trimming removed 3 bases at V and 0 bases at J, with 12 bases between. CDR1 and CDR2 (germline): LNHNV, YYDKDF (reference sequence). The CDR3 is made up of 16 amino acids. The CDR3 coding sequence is TGTGCCACCAGCAGCCGCGACTCGAGCTCCTACAATGAGCAGTTCTTC. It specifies CATSSRDSSSYNEQFF.

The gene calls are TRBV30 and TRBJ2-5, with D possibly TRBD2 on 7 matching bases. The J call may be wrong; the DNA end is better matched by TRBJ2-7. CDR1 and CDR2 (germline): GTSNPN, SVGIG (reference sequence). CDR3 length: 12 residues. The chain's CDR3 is CAWSVGGPEQYF. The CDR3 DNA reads TGTGCCTGGAGTGTCGGGGGGCCCGAGCAGTACTTC.

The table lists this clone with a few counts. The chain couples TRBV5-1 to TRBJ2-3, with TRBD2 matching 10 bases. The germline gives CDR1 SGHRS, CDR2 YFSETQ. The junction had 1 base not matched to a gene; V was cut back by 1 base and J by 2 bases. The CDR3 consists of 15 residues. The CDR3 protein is CASSLLAGVTDTQYF. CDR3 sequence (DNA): TGCGCCAGCAGCTTGCTAGCGGGGGTCACAGATACGCAGTATTTT.

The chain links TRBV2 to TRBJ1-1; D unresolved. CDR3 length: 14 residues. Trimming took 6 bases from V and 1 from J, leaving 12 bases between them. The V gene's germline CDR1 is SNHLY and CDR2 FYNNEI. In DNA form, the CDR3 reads TGTGCCAGCAGCTTAGATATCCCGAACACTGAAGCTTTCTTT. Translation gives CASSLDIPNTEAFF.

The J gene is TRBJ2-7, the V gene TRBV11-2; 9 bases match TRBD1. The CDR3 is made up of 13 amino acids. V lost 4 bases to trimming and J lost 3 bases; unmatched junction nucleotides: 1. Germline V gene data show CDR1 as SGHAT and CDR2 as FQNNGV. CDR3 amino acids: CASSWDRVYEQYF. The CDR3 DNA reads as TGTGCCAGCAGCTGGGACAGGGTCTACGAGCAGTACTTC. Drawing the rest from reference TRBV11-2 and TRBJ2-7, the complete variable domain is EAGVAQSPRYKIIEKRQSVAFWCNPISGHATLYWYQQILGQGPKLLIQFQNNGVVDDSQLPKDRFSAERLKGVDSTLKIQPAKLEDSAVYLCASSWDRVYEQYFGPGTRLTVT.

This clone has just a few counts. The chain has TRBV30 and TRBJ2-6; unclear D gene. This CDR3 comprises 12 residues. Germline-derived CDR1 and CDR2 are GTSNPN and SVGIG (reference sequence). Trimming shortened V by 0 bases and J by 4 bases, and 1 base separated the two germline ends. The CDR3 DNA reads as TGTGCCTGGAGTGTAGGGGCCAACGTCCTGACTTTC. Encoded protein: CAWSVGANVLTF.

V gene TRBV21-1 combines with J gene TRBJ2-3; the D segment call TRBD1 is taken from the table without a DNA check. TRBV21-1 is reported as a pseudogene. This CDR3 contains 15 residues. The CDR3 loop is CASSKRDRGTDTQYF. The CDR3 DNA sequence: TGTGCCAGCAGCAAAAGGGACAGGGGAACAGATACGCAGTATTTT.

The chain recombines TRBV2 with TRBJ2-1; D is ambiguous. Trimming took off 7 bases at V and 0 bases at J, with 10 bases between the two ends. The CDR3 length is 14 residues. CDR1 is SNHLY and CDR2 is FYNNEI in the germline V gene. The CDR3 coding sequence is TGTGCCAGCAAAGCCCCAAGCTCCTACAATGAGCAGTTCTTC. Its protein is CASKAPSSYNEQFF. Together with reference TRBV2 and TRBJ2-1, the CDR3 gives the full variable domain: EPEVTQTPSHQVTQMGQEVILRCVPISNHLYFYWYRQILGQKVEFLVSFYNNEISEKSEIFDDQFSVERPDGSNFTLKIRSTKLEDSAMYFCASKAPSSYNEQFFGPGTRLTVL.

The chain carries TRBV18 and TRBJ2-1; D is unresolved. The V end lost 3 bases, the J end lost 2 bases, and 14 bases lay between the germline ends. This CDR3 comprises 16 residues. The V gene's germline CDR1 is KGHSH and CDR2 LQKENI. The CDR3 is CASSPRTDLPYNEQFF. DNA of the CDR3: TGTGCCAGCTCACCCCGAACAGACTTACCCTACAATGAGCAGTTCTTC.

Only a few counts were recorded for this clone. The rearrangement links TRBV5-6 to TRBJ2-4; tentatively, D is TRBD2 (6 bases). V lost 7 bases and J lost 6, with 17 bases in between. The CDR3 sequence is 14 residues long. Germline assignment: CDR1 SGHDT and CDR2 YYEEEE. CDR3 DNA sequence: TGTGCCAGCTCCACCCGGGACTGGAGAAACATTCAGTACTTC. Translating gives CASSTRDWRNIQYF.

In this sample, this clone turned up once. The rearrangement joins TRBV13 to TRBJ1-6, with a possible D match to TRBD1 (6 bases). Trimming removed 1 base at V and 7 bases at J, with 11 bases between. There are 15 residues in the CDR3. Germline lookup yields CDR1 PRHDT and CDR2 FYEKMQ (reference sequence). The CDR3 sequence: CASSLEGGANSPLHF. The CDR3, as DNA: TGTGCCAGCAGCTTAGAAGGGGGGGCGAATTCACCCCTCCACTTT.

CDR3 region: CASSWGQGADTQYF. Written as DNA, the CDR3 is TGTGCCAGCAGCTGGGGGCAGGGAGCAGATACGCAGTATTTT. This sequence joins TRBV5-6 and TRBJ2-3, with D maybe TRBD1 (6 bases). Germline lookup yields CDR1 SGHDT and CDR2 YYEEEE. V was clipped by 3 bases and J by 4 bases, with 12 bases between them. This CDR3 has 14 residues.

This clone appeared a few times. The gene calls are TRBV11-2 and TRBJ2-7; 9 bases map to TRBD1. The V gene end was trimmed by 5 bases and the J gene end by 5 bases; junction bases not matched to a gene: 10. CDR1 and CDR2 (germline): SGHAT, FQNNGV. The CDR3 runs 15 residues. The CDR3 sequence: CASSPRTGDGNEQYF. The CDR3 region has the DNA TGTGCCAGCAGCCCAAGGACAGGGGACGGGAACGAGCAGTACTTC. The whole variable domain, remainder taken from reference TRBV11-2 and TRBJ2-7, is EAGVAQSPRYKIIEKRQSVAFWCNPISGHATLYWYQQILGQGPKLLIQFQNNGVVDDSQLPKDRFSAERLKGVDSTLKIQPAKLEDSAVYLCASSPRTGDGNEQYFGPGTRLTVT.